This T cell receptor (beta chain) originates from a study of PD-L1 blockade in urothelial cancer. For the study at large: Male patients with bladder-origin urothelial cancer numbered about nine tenths of the roughly 30. General observations from the study: Greater 3-week expansion of tumor-associated blood clones was recorded for durable-benefit patients. Prediction of better survival came from below-median pretreatment blood TCR clonality.

Produced via immunoSEQ multiplex PCR; TCRdb's table is partial and in-frame only. The table has around 26,000 clones, more than 65% seen once. CDR1 is MDHEN and CDR2 is SYDVKM in the germline V gene. Trimming left V 5 bases short and J 10 bases short, with 25 bases between. The CDR3 consists of 16 residues. Sample time point: peripheral blood 6 weeks after treatment start. To note about this clone: Its antigen remains unknown.

The specimen comprised PBMCs, sampled around atezolizumab (anti-PD-L1) treatment. The receptor comes from a man between 65 and 85 years old with urothelial cancer. The V call is TRBV28, the J call TRBJ2-3, with D maybe TRBD1 (5 bases). DNA for the CDR3: TGTGCCAGCAGTCCACAAAAGGGGCTATCCCTCACCGCGCAGTATTTT. Amino acid sequence: CASSPQKGLSLTAQYF. The whole variable domain, filled in from reference TRBV28 and TRBJ2-3, reads DVKVTQSSRYLVKRTGEKVFLECVQDMDHENMFWYRQDPGLGLRLIYFSYDVKMKEKGDIPEGYSVSREKKERFSLILESASTNQTSMYLCASSPQKGLSLTAQYFGPGTRLTVL.